Shown below are 21 T cell receptor beta chains from a single sample sequenced in a study of cytomegalovirus exposure and HLA in healthy donors. 13 Jbeta primers and 60 Vbeta primers were used for the PCR. Generated by immunoSEQ multiplex PCR, the TCRdb table keeps only in-frame clones and is missing some. This listing includes some 70,000 clones. The sample consisted of PBMCs. These receptors were taken from a boy younger than 18 in good health and CMV-seronegative.

The rearrangement joins TRBV4-1 to TRBJ2-7, with D perhaps matching TRBD1 (6 bases). V dropped 3 bases and J dropped 3 bases, with 15 bases sitting between them. Germline V gene lookup returns CDR1 MGHRA and CDR2 YSYEKL. This CDR3 contains 15 residues. CDR3 sequence reads: CASSHPGRGSYEQYF. CDR3 DNA sequence: TGCGCCAGCAGCCACCCGGGCAGGGGAAGCTACGAGCAGTACTTC.

V and J are TRBV19 and TRBJ2-2; D remains ambiguous. The CDR3 runs 16 residues. Trimming left V 7 bases short and J 3 bases short, with 18 bases between. CDR1 is LNHDA, CDR2 SQIVND, per germline (reference sequence). CDR3 sequence reads: CASNNAPAQDTGELFF. The CDR3 DNA is TGTGCCAGTAACAACGCCCCCGCTCAAGACACCGGGGAGCTGTTTTTT.

This chain connects TRBV5-4 to TRBJ1-2; TRBD1 matches at 7 bases. The CDR3 is 16 amino acids. Unmatched junction bases numbered 19, after V lost 6 bases and J lost 8 bases. Germline CDR1 reads SGHNT; CDR2 reads YYREEE (reference sequence). The DNA for the CDR3 is TGTGCCAGCACTAACACTCCGGGACAGATTGCAGGAGGCTACACCTTC. This gives the protein CASTNTPGQIAGGYTF. Supplemented by reference TRBV5-4 and TRBJ1-2, the full variable domain reads ETGVTQSPTHLIKTRGQQVTLRCSSQSGHNTVSWYQQALGQGPQFIFQYYREEENGRGNFPPRFSGLQFPNYSSELNVNALELDDSALYLCASTNTPGQIAGGYTFGSGTRLTVV.

Concerning this clone itself: The germline gene is not matched at one end of the junction; a read error may be the cause. The sample carries other DNA sequences with the same CDR3. The genes are TRBV4-1 and TRBJ1-6; 8 bases align to TRBD1. Per the germline V gene, CDR1 is MGHRA and CDR2 is YSYEKL. The CDR3 consists of 16 residues. CDR3: CASSPTGTGDDSPLHF. CDR3 sequence (DNA): TGCGCCAGCAGCCCGACCGGGACAGGAGATGATTCACCCCTACACTTT.

This chain links TRBV7-9 with TRBJ2-2; D not resolved. Germline CDR1 is SEHNR and CDR2 is FQNEAQ (reference sequence). This CDR3 comprises 12 residues. The V end lost 4 bases, the J end lost 13 bases, and 13 bases lay between the germline ends. CDR3 sequence (DNA): TGTGCCAGCAGCTCGCCGGCGTCAGGGCTGTTTTTT. Translation gives CASSSPASGLFF.

V gene TRBV30 combines with J gene TRBJ1-1, with 7 nucleotides matching TRBD1. The CDR3 is 14 amino acids. The J segment lost 1 base and the V segment lost 3 bases, leaving 5 bases of the junction unmatched. Germline CDR1 GTSNPN, CDR2 SVGIG (reference sequence). Here the CDR3 reads CAWSQGGRNTEAFF. As DNA, the CDR3 is TGTGCCTGGAGCCAGGGGGGCCGGAACACTGAAGCTTTCTTT. The whole variable domain, remainder taken from reference TRBV30 and TRBJ1-1, is SQTIHQWPATLVQPVGSPLSLECTVEGTSNPNLYWYRQAAGRGLQLLFYSVGIGQISSEVPQNLSASRPQDRQFILSSKKLLLSDSGFYLCAWSQGGRNTEAFFGQGTRLTVV.

This chain joins TRBV10-3 and TRBJ2-3; 11 bases are shared with TRBD2. After removal of 9 bases from V and 7 bases from J, the junction contained 3 bases not matched to a gene. CDR1 and CDR2 from the germline V gene are ENHRY and SYGVKD. The CDR3 has 12 amino acids. The CDR3 nucleotides read TGTGCCATAGGGACTAGCGGTAATACGCAGTATTTT. It specifies CAIGTSGNTQYF.

With regard to this clone: The junction does not match germline at one end; this may be a read error. This rearrangement joins TRBV30 to TRBJ2-3; 9 bases agree with TRBD1. Germline lookup yields CDR1 GTSNPN and CDR2 SVGIG (reference sequence). The CDR3 sequence is 15 residues long. In nucleotides, the CDR3 is TGTGCCGGGAGTGTACGAGGACAGGGGCGGGATACGCAGTATTTT. This gives the protein CAGSVRGQGRDTQYF.

The V gene is TRBV30, the J gene TRBJ2-5; the D gene is possibly TRBD1 (7 bases). Deletions cut 2 bases from V and 11 bases from J, with 15 bases between. Germline CDR1 and CDR2: GTSNPN and SVGIG (reference sequence). The CDR3 has 12 residues. Written as DNA, the CDR3 is TGTGCCTGGAGTCGCAGGGGGGCGAGGCAGTACTTC. Translation gives CAWSRRGARQYF. Complete variable domain (other parts from reference TRBV30 and TRBJ2-5): SQTIHQWPATLVQPVGSPLSLECTVEGTSNPNLYWYRQAAGRGLQLLFYSVGIGQISSEVPQNLSASRPQDRQFILSSKKLLLSDSGFYLCAWSRRGARQYFGPGTRLLVL.

The chain is built from TRBV10-3 and TRBJ2-1, with TRBD2 as a possible D gene (7 bases). Trimming removed 10 bases from V and 5 bases from J, with 18 bases in between. This CDR3 has 14 residues. Germline values: CDR1 ENHRY, CDR2 SYGVKD. The CDR3 coding sequence is TGTGCCACGACAGGAGGGAGGGCCGACAATGAGCAGTTCTTC. Residues: CATTGGRADNEQFF.

The rearrangement uses TRBV6-6 and TRBJ2-7, with a possible D match to TRBD1 (6 bases). The CDR3 runs 14 residues. The germline V and J ends were trimmed by 4 bases and 6 bases, with 16 bases remaining between them. Germline lookup yields CDR1 MNHNY and CDR2 SVGAGI (reference sequence). CDR3 loop: CASSFRTGIGEQYF. In DNA, the CDR3 is TGTGCCAGCAGTTTTAGAACAGGGATCGGCGAGCAGTACTTC.

The V and J genes are TRBV30 and TRBJ2-2; 8 positions agree with TRBD1. This CDR3 is 15 amino acids long. J gave up 3 bases and V 3 bases, and 6 bases lay outside the gene matches. Germline CDR1 is GTSNPN and CDR2 is SVGIG (reference sequence). CDR3 residues: CAWSDRGRDTGELFF. The DNA of the CDR3 is TGTGCCTGGAGCGACAGGGGCAGGGACACCGGGGAGCTGTTTTTT.

V is TRBV5-6 and J is TRBJ1-1; 7 bases align to TRBD1. Germline V CDR1 and CDR2: SGHDT, YYEEEE. After removal of 4 bases from V and 11 bases from J, the junction contained 11 bases not matched to a gene. There are 13 residues in the CDR3. The chain's CDR3 is CASSLPGGLGAFF. CDR3 nucleotides: TGTGCCAGCAGCCTACCAGGGGGTTTAGGGGCTTTCTTT.

The genes are TRBV14 and TRBJ2-7; maybe TRBD1 (5 bases). The V end lost 2 bases, the J end lost 3 bases, and 11 bases lay between the germline ends. The CDR3 has 14 residues. Germline CDR1 is SGHDN and CDR2 is FVKESK. The CDR3, as DNA: TGTGCCAGCAGCCAAAGGACATGGGACTACGAGCAGTACTTC. Its translation is CASSQRTWDYEQYF. The full variable domain, in which reference TRBV14 and TRBJ2-7 provide the parts outside the CDR3, is EAGVTQFPSHSVIEKGQTVTLRCDPISGHDNLYWYRRVMGKEIKFLLHFVKESKQDESGMPNNRFLAERTGGTYSTLKVQPAELEDSGVYFCASSQRTWDYEQYFGPGTRLTVT.

The J gene is TRBJ1-5, the V gene TRBV4-1; D is uncertain. This CDR3 has 17 amino acids. V was clipped by 0 bases and J by 2 bases, with 14 bases between them. Germline V CDR1 and CDR2: MGHRA, YSYEKL. The CDR3 DNA is TGCGCCAGCAGCCAAGATACGCACAGTGAGCGCAATCAGCCCCAGCATTTT. It encodes CASSQDTHSERNQPQHF.

As for this clone: Because the CDR3's place on the DNA is in doubt, the DNA is left out and the CDR3 is given as listed by TCRdb. V gene TRBV30 combines with J gene TRBJ2-1; the tabulated D call, TRBD1, remains unverified against the DNA. The CDR3 adds up to 12 amino acids, both ends counted. Germline V gene sequence: CDR1 GTSNPN, CDR2 SVGIG (reference sequence). CDR3 protein: CAWATGAIDPFF.

V gene TRBV6-1 combines with J gene TRBJ2-7; 8 bases align to TRBD1. CDR1 MNHNS and CDR2 SASEGT come from the germline V gene. CDR3 length equals 15 residues. V trimming: 3 bases; J trimming: 2 bases; junction bases outside the gene matches: 6. The CDR3 loop is CASSDTGGGPYEQYF. The CDR3 nucleotides are TGTGCCAGCAGTGATACAGGGGGTGGACCCTACGAGCAGTACTTC.

The V gene is TRBV29-1, the J gene TRBJ1-1, with D unresolved. The CDR3 contains 13 residues. Between the trimmed V and J ends, which lost 6 bases and 1 base, there was a span of 12 bases. Per germline, CDR1 SQVTM and CDR2 ANQGSEA. For the CDR3, the DNA is TGCAGCGTACTCACCGATACGAACACTGAAGCTTTCTTT. Protein sequence: CSVLTDTNTEAFF. The complete variable domain, with remaining parts taken from reference TRBV29-1 and TRBJ1-1, reads SAVISQKPSRDICQRGTSLTIQCQVDSQVTMMFWYRQQPGQSLTLIATANQGSEATYESGFVIDKFPISRPNLTFSTLTVSNMSPEDSSIYLCSVLTDTNTEAFFGQGTRLTVV.

The rearrangement joins TRBV4-1 to TRBJ1-4, with D perhaps matching TRBD1 (6 bases). Trimming took 0 bases from V and 8 from J, leaving 19 bases between them. CDR1 MGHRA and CDR2 YSYEKL come from the germline V gene. This CDR3 is 17 amino acids long. The CDR3 DNA sequence: TGCGCCAGCAGCCAAGATGGTCAGTCAGGGGTCTGGGAAAAACTGTTTTTT. Translated: CASSQDGQSGVWEKLFF.

The V call is TRBV7-9, the J call TRBJ2-5; a possible D gene is TRBD1 (6 bases). The CDR3 sequence is 13 residues long. Germline CDR1 SEHNR, CDR2 FQNEAQ (reference sequence). V was shortened by 3 bases and J by 5 bases, with 10 bases between the two germline ends. The CDR3 loop reads CASSLKGVETQYF. In nucleotides, the CDR3 is TGTGCCAGCAGCTTGAAGGGGGTGGAGACCCAGTACTTC.

This chain connects TRBV7-9 to TRBJ2-3; no definite D call. CDR1 and CDR2 from the germline V gene are SEHNR and FQNEAQ (reference sequence). Trimming left V 2 bases short and J 5 bases short, with 14 bases between. The CDR3 consists of 15 residues. CDR3 residues: CASSLTVGNKDTQYF. The CDR3, as DNA: TGTGCCAGCAGCTTAACAGTGGGTAATAAAGATACGCAGTATTTT.